Included here is one T cell receptor beta chain sequence, with context. Time point meaning: patch test 1, 2 weeks after DPC sensitization. The treatment is: therapeutic diphenylcyclopropenone sensitization with weekly scalp DPC. Blood collection happened ahead of applying each patch test. Those who donated were patients with alopecia, 18 to 70 years of age, and suitable for DPC. The library tagged individual cDNA molecules with unique molecular identifiers. One entry per CDR3 protein results from TCRdb running MiXCR on the RACE reads. The data hold some 83,000 distinct CDR3 sequences, with about 11% observed a single time. These data belong to a study of human T cells and chemical hapten exposure. Across the whole study: Predominantly women, the patients had alopecia areata, totalis or universalis.

Trimming took 2 bases from V and 6 from J, leaving 10 bases between them. CDR3 size: 14 residues. CDR1 and CDR2 from the germline V gene are LGHNA and YNFKEQ. The chain couples TRBV4-2 to TRBJ2-2, with no clear D. The receptor was derived from a woman aged 45-65 years with alopecia areata. Some clones in this sample may be carry-over from other donors' samples. The material was whole blood, obtained in connection with sensitization to the hapten diphenylcyclopropenone (DPC). The CDR3 loop is CASSQPLGSGELFF. CDR3 coding DNA: TGTGCCAGCAGCCAACCCCTTGGGTCCGGGGAGCTGTTTTTT.